The 22 T cell receptor beta chains in this list originate from one sample, sequenced in a study of blood T cell repertoires in COVID-19. Method: immunoSEQ multiplex PCR; TCRdb's copy keeps in-frame clones and lacks some. The table includes 200,000 to 250,000 clones, about 87% detected once. Source material: PBMCs or T cells enriched from blood (not recorded which). All receptors derive from a woman in her 30s who had recovered from COVID-19.

The CDR3 region has the DNA TGTGCCAGCAGTGGGTTACAGGGGTCTTCTGGAAACACCATATATTTT. Translating it yields CASSGLQGSSGNTIYF. This chain links TRBV6-1 with TRBJ1-3, with TRBD1 identical over 7 bases. The CDR3 runs 16 residues. The germline V gene encodes CDR1 MNHNS and CDR2 SASEGT. With 4 bases clipped from V and 1 base from J, the junction kept 7 bases outside the gene matches.

The genes are TRBV23-1 and TRBJ1-2, with 9 bases identical to TRBD1. TRBV23-1 is sorted into the ORF group, with uncertain function. V gave up 4 bases and J gave up 5 bases; unmatched junction bases: 8. The CDR3 spans 15 residues. DNA for the CDR3: TGCGCCAGCAGTCGGAACAGGGGGCGCGGTTATGGCTACACCTTC. Its translation: CASSRNRGRGYGYTF.

The DNA of the CDR3 is TGTGCCAGCAGCTTAGTTACAGGGATGCACGAGCAGTACTTC. Residues: CASSLVTGMHEQYF. The chain links TRBV7-9 to TRBJ2-7, with D possibly being TRBD1 (6 bases). Trimming cost V 1 base and J 5 bases, with 12 bases left between them. The CDR3 contains 14 residues. The V gene's germline CDR1 is SEHNR and CDR2 FQNEAQ (reference sequence).

The chain combines TRBV11-2 with TRBJ2-1; TRBD2 matches at 10 bases. The CDR3 covers 13 residues. The germline gives CDR1 SGHAT, CDR2 FQNNGV. After removal of 6 bases from V and 13 bases from J, the junction contained 9 bases not matched to a gene. The CDR3 protein is CASRPSGGVVQFF. Written as DNA, the CDR3 is TGTGCCAGCAGACCTAGCGGGGGCGTCGTCCAGTTCTTC.

This sequence joins TRBV5-1 and TRBJ2-2; tentatively, D is TRBD1 (6 bases). CDR3 length: 18 residues. In germline, CDR1 is SGHRS, CDR2 YFSETQ. Trimming removed 0 bases from V and 4 bases from J, with 19 bases in between. The CDR3 protein is CASSLGFKTGPRTGELFF. In DNA form, the CDR3 reads TGCGCCAGCAGCTTGGGATTTAAGACAGGACCCCGCACCGGGGAGCTGTTTTTT.

The gene calls are TRBV3-1 (or the pseudogene TRBV3-2) and TRBJ1-2; D perhaps matches TRBD1 (5 bases). Germline V gene lookup returns CDR1 LGHDT and CDR2 YNNKEL (reference sequence). Trimming removed 3 bases at V and 5 bases at J, with 19 bases between. This CDR3 region has 16 residues. The CDR3: CASSHRIPTENYGYTF. The CDR3 bases are TGTGCCAGCAGCCATCGGATCCCGACAGAAAATTATGGCTACACCTTC.

This clone was recorded once. V is TRBV4-3 and J is TRBJ2-7; D is perhaps TRBD1 (5 bases). Germline V CDR1 and CDR2: LGHNA, YSLEER. The CDR3 loop spans 16 amino acids. V shed 0 bases and J shed 5 bases, with 17 bases lying between them. The CDR3, as DNA: TGCGCCAGCAGCCAAGACGGCGGAACAGGCGTAGACGAGCAGTACTTC. Its protein product is CASSQDGGTGVDEQYF.

J is TRBJ1-6 and V is TRBV7-8, with D uncertain. CDR3 size: 16 residues. Germline lookup yields CDR1 SGHVS and CDR2 FQNEAQ. Trimming removed 5 bases from V and 0 bases from J, with 11 bases in between. CDR3 residues: CASSLSGSSYNSPLHF. DNA for the CDR3: TGTGCCAGCAGCCTTAGTGGGAGCTCCTATAATTCACCCCTCCACTTT. Filled out from reference TRBV7-8 and TRBJ1-6, the complete variable domain reads GAGVSQSPRYKVAKRGQDVALRCDPISGHVSLFWYQQALGQGPEFLTYFQNEAQLDKSGLPSDRFFAERPEGSVSTLKIQRTQQEDSAVYLCASSLSGSSYNSPLHFGNGTRLTVT.

The table lists this clone with a few counts. This sequence joins TRBV11-3 and TRBJ1-3, with D possibly matching TRBD1 (6 bases). The V gene lost 4 bases and the J gene lost 9 bases, with 19 bases spanning the gap. Germline-derived CDR1 and CDR2 are SGHNT and YENEEA. The CDR3 totals 15 residues. The DNA for the CDR3 is TGTGCCAGCAGCTCCTTGACAGGCCCGGGGTGCACCATATATTTT. Amino acids: CASSSLTGPGCTIYF.

The chain has TRBV7-2 and TRBJ2-1; a possible D gene is TRBD1 (6 bases). The V end was cut by 0 bases, the J end by 9 bases, with 12 bases between. This CDR3 has 14 residues. Germline V lookup: CDR1 SGHTA, CDR2 FQGNSA. This chain's CDR3 is CASSLASGDGEQFF. CDR3 DNA sequence: TGTGCCAGCAGCTTAGCTTCAGGGGATGGTGAGCAGTTCTTC.

The V and J genes are TRBV19 and TRBJ1-1, with a possible D match to TRBD1 (5 bases). The CDR3 is made up of 11 amino acids. Trimming left V 10 bases short and J 5 bases short, with 11 bases between. The germline V gene encodes CDR1 LNHDA and CDR2 SQIVND (reference sequence). This chain's CDR3 is CATERGTEAFF. CDR3 coding DNA: TGTGCCACCGAAAGGGGAACTGAAGCTTTCTTT.

CDR3 DNA sequence: TGTGCCAGCAGCGAATTAGCGGGGAACGGGGAGCTGTTTTTT. This codes for CASSELAGNGELFF. This chain connects TRBV9 to TRBJ2-2; the match to TRBD2 covers 8 bases. With V trimmed by 3 bases and J by 7 bases, 5 bases remained unmatched. Germline-derived CDR1 and CDR2 are SGDLS and YYNGEE. The CDR3 has 14 amino acids.

The chain couples TRBV5-8 to TRBJ1-2; D gene unclear. Germline CDR1 reads SGHTS; CDR2 reads YDEGEE. This CDR3 is 13 amino acids long. V was pared by 4 bases and J by 0 bases, with 7 bases between. In DNA, the CDR3 is TGTGCCAGCAGCCGAGACACTAACTATGGCTACACCTTC. Translating gives CASSRDTNYGYTF.

Concerning this clone: Different DNA sequences within this sample yield the same CDR3. The chain carries TRBV9 and TRBJ2-7; the match to TRBD1 covers 9 bases. The CDR3 loop spans 14 amino acids. Germline CDR1 and CDR2: SGDLS and YYNGEE. Germline trimming cut 2 bases from V and 2 bases from J; bases unmatched to any gene: 2. CDR3 sequence reads: CASSVGTGTYEQYF. CDR3 DNA sequence: TGTGCCAGCAGCGTCGGGACAGGGACCTACGAGCAGTACTTC.

The chain carries TRBV7-8 and TRBJ2-1; 13 bases agree with TRBD2. The V gene end was trimmed by 1 base and the J gene end by 4 bases; junction bases not matched to a gene: 4. CDR3 length: 17 residues. Germline V gene lookup returns CDR1 SGHVS and CDR2 FQNEAQ. CDR3 in amino acids: CASSLGGLAGTYNEQFF. CDR3 sequence (DNA): TGTGCCAGCAGCTTAGGGGGACTAGCGGGGACTTACAATGAGCAGTTCTTC.

The rearrangement links TRBV19 to TRBJ1-2; tentatively, D is TRBD1 (6 bases). CDR3 length: 14 amino acids. CDR1 and CDR2 from the germline V gene are LNHDA and SQIVND (reference sequence). V lost 7 bases and J lost 8, with 20 bases in between. The DNA of the CDR3 is TGTGCCAGTACCCCCGGACAGAGACAGGAGGGCTACACCTTC. Translating gives CASTPGQRQEGYTF.

This clone was found a few times. The gene calls are TRBV3-1 (or the pseudogene TRBV3-2) and TRBJ1-6; D unclear. Trimming shortened V by 1 base and J by 9 bases, and 16 bases separated the two germline ends. The CDR3 totals 16 residues. CDR1 is LGHDT and CDR2 is YNNKEL in the germline V gene (reference sequence). As DNA, the CDR3 is TGTGCCAGCAGCCAAGCCCCACCGGGTGGCGGTTCACCCCTCCACTTT. It translates to CASSQAPPGGGSPLHF.

The chain recombines TRBV5-1 with TRBJ2-4, with 12 positions matching TRBD2. Germline lookup yields CDR1 SGHRS and CDR2 YFSETQ. The CDR3 has 18 amino acids. J was trimmed by 0 bases and V by 4 bases; bases with no gene match: 8. Here the CDR3 reads CASSGGTSGSLAKNIQYF. The DNA of the CDR3 is TGCGCCAGCAGCGGGGGGACTAGCGGGTCTCTAGCCAAAAACATTCAGTACTTC. Drawing the rest from reference TRBV5-1 and TRBJ2-4, the complete variable domain is KAGVTQTPRYLIKTRGQQVTLSCSPISGHRSVSWYQQTPGQGLQFLFEYFSETQRNKGNFPGRFSGRQFSNSRSEMNVSTLELGDSALYLCASSGGTSGSLAKNIQYFGAGTRLSVL.

The J gene is TRBJ1-1, the V gene TRBV11-1; TRBD1 agrees at 8 bases. V gave up 5 bases and J gave up 10 bases; unmatched junction bases: 6. From germline, CDR1 is SGHAT and CDR2 FQDESV (reference sequence). This CDR3 spans 12 amino acids. The CDR3 DNA follows: TGTGCCAGCAGCCATGACAGGGGAACAGCTTTCTTT. Translating gives CASSHDRGTAFF.

The V gene is TRBV12-3 or TRBV12-4, the J gene TRBJ1-1; D is possibly TRBD1 (6 bases). The CDR3 extends over 12 amino acids. Trimming removed 8 bases at V and 5 bases at J, with 12 bases between. This CDR3 reads CASGEGGTEAFF. Written as DNA, the CDR3 is TGTGCCAGCGGGGAAGGGGGAACTGAAGCTTTCTTT.

J is TRBJ1-6 and V is TRBV10-3; 8 bases agree with TRBD1. Germline V lookup: CDR1 ENHRY, CDR2 SYGVKD. The CDR3 sequence is 14 residues long. V lost 5 bases, J lost 8 bases, and 5 bases stayed unmatched. CDR3 coding DNA: TGTGCCATCAGTCCCGGGACAGGCGATTCACCCCTCCACTTT. Its protein is CAISPGTGDSPLHF.

As DNA, the CDR3 is TGTGCCAGCAGTTTTCCCTCCTACTATGGCTACACCTTC. Amino acid sequence: CASSFPSYYGYTF. V is TRBV12-3 or TRBV12-4 and J is TRBJ1-2; D is unclear. The length of the CDR3 is 13 residues. Trimming removed 3 bases at V and 3 bases at J, with 8 bases between.